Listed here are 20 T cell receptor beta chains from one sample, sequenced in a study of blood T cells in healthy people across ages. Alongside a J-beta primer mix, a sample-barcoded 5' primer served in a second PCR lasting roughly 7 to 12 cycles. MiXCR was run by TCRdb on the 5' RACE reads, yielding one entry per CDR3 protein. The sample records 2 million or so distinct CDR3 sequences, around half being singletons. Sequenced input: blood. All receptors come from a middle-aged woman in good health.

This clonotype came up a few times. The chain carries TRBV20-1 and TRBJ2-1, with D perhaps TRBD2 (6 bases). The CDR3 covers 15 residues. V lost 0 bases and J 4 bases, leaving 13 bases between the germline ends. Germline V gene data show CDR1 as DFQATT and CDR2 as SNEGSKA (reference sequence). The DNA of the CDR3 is TGCAGTGCTAGAGATGCGGGGCATTTATACAATGAGCAGTTCTTC. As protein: CSARDAGHLYNEQFF.

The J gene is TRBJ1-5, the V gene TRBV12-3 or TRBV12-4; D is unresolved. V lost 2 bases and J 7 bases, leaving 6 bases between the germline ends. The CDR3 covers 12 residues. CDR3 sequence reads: CASSLWLQPQHF. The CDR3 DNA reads TGTGCCAGCAGTTTATGGCTCCAGCCCCAGCATTTT.

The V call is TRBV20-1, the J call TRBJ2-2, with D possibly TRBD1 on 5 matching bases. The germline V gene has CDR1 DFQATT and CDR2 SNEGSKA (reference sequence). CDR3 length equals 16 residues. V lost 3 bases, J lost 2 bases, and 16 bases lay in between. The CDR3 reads CSASAQVRANTGELFF. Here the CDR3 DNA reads TGCAGTGCTAGTGCCCAGGTCAGGGCAAACACCGGGGAGCTGTTTTTT.

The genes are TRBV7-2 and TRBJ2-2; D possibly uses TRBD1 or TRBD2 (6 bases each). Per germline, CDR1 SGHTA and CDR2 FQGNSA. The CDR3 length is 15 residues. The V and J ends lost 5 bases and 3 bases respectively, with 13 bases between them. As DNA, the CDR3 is TGTGCCAGCAGCCCCCCGGGGGCGCACACCGGGGAGCTGTTTTTT. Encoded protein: CASSPPGAHTGELFF.

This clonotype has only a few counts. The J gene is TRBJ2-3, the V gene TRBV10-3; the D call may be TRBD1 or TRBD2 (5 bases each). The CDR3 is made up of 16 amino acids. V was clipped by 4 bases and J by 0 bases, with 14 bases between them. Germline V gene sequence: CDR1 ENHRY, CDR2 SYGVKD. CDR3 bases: TGTGCCATCAGTGGTAGAGGGGTACCTAGCACAGATACGCAGTATTTT. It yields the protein CAISGRGVPSTDTQYF.

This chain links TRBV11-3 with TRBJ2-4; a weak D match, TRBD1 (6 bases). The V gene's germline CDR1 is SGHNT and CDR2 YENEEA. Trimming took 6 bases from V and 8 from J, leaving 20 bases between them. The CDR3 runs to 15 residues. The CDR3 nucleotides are TGTGCCAGCAGTTCTACCGGGACAAAGGGAGACATTCAGTACTTC. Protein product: CASSSTGTKGDIQYF.

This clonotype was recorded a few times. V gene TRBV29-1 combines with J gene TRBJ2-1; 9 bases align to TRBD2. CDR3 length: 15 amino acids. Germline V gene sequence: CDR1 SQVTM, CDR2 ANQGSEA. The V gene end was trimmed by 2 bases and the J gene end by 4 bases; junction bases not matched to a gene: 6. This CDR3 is CSVEMAGGPYNEQFF. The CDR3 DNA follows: TGCAGCGTTGAAATGGCGGGGGGGCCATACAATGAGCAGTTCTTC.

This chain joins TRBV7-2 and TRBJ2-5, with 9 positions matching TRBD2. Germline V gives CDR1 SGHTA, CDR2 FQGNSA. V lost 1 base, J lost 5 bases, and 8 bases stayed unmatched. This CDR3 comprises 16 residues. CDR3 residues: CASSLVLRGGRETQYF. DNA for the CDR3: TGTGCCAGCAGCTTAGTGTTGCGGGGGGGCCGCGAGACCCAGTACTTC.

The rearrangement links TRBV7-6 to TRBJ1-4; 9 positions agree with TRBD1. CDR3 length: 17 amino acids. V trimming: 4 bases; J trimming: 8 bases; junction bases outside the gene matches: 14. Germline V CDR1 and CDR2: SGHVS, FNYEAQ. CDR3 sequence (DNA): TGTGCCAGCAGCTCGTCCCGGGACAGGGTCGGTTGGGAAAAACTGTTTTTT. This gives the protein CASSSSRDRVGWEKLFF.

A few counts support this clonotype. CDR3 region: CASSLGLFSGETQYF. CDR3 nucleotides: TGCGCCAGCAGCTTGGGACTCTTTAGCGGGGAGACCCAGTACTTC. The chain employs TRBV4-1 and TRBJ2-5; TRBD2 matches at 7 bases. The trim removed 5 bases at V and 5 bases at J, leaving 11 bases unmatched. Looked up from germline, CDR1 is MGHRA and CDR2 is YSYEKL. The CDR3 extends over 15 amino acids.

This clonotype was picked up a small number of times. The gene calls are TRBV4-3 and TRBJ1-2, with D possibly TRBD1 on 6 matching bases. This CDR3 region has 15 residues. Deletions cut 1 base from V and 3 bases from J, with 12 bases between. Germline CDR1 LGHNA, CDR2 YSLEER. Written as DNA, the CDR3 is TGCGCCAGCAGCCAAGCAAGGACAGATGACTATGGCTACACCTTC. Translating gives CASSQARTDDYGYTF.

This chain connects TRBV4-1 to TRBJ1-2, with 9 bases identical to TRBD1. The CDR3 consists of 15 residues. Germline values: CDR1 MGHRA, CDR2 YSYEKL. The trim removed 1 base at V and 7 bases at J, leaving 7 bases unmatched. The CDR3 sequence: CASSQGQGGVSGYTF. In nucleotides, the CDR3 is TGCGCCAGCAGCCAAGGACAGGGGGGAGTTAGTGGCTACACCTTC.

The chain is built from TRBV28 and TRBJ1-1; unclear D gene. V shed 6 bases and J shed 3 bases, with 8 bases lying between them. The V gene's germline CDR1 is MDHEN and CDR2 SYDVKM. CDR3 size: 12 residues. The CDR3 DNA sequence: TGTGCCAGCAGACAGTTGGACACTGAAGCTTTCTTT. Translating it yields CASRQLDTEAFF.

The CDR3 is CSARDLRAGGASDTQYF. The DNA of the CDR3 is TGCAGTGCTAGAGACCTTCGAGCGGGGGGGGCATCAGATACGCAGTATTTT. The J gene is TRBJ2-3, the V gene TRBV20-1; 10 nucleotides line up with TRBD2. Germline lookup yields CDR1 DFQATT and CDR2 SNEGSKA (reference sequence). V gave up 0 bases and J gave up 4 bases; unmatched junction bases: 10. This CDR3 contains 17 residues.

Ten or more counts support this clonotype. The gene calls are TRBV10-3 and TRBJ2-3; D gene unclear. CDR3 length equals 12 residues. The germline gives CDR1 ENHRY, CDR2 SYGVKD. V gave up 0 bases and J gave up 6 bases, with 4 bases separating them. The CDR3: CAISESTDTQYF. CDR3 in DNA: TGTGCCATCAGTGAGTCGACGGATACGCAGTATTTT.

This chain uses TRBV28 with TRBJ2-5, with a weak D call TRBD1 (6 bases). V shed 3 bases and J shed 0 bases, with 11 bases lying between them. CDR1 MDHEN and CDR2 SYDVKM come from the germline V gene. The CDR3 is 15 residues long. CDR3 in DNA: TGTGCCAGCAGTTTTTTCGGACAGTACCAAGAGACCCAGTACTTC. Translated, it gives CASSFFGQYQETQYF. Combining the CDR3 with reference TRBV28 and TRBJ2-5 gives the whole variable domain DVKVTQSSRYLVKRTGEKVFLECVQDMDHENMFWYRQDPGLGLRLIYFSYDVKMKEKGDIPEGYSVSREKKERFSLILESASTNQTSMYLCASSFFGQYQETQYFGPGTRLLVL.

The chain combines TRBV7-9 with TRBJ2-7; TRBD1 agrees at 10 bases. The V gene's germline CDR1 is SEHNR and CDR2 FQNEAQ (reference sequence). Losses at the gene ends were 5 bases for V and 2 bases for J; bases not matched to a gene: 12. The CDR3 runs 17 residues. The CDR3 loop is CASSRDRGPLYPYEQYF. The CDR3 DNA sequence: TGTGCCAGCAGCCGGGACAGGGGTCCTCTATATCCCTACGAGCAGTACTTC.

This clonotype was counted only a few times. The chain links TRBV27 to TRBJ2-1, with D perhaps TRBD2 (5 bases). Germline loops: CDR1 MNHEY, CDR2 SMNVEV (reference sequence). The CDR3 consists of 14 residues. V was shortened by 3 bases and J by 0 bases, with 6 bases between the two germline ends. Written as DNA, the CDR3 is TGTGCCAGCAGTTTTGACTACTCCTACAATGAGCAGTTCTTC. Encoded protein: CASSFDYSYNEQFF.

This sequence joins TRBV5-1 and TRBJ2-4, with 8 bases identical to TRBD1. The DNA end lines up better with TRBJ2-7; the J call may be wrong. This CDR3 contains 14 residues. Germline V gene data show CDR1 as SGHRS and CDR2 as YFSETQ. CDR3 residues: CASSSVGQVYEQYF. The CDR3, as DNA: TGCGCCAGCAGCTCGGTGGGACAGGTCTACGAGCAGTACTTC.

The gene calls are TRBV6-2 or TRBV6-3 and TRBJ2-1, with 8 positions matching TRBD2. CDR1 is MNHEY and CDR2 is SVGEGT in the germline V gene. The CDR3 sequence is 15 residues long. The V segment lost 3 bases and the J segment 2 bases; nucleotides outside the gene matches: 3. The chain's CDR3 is CASSYSGAPYNEQFF. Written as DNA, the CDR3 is TGTGCCAGCAGTTATAGCGGGGCCCCCTACAATGAGCAGTTCTTC.